There are many counts of the clone carrying this T cell receptor (beta chain). Its antigen is unidentified. The sample originates from a study of human T cells and chemical hapten exposure. Study-level information: Patches with 0.01% DPC went on the upper back, and the tests were read at 6 days. Study-level results: With alopecia, donors may have immune responses unlike healthy people's. A positive correlation with patch test score was found for PT1 expanded TCR counts.

Individual cDNA molecules (in the library) carried attached unique molecular identifiers. MiXCR, applied by TCRdb to the RACE reads, yields one record per CDR3 protein. The sample includes 330,000 or so distinct CDR3 sequences, roughly 6.3% seen only once; the top ten take roughly 5.4%. Described time point: patch test 2, 6 weeks after DPC sensitization. The treatment: therapeutic diphenylcyclopropenone sensitization with weekly scalp DPC. This specimen was whole blood, taken in connection with sensitization to the hapten diphenylcyclopropenone (DPC). This clonotype was sampled from a woman between 18 and 29 years old with alopecia areata. Some clones in this sample may be carry-over from other donors' samples.

CDR3 loop: CASSLAEGYGYTF. CDR3 DNA sequence: TGTGCCAGCAGTTTAGCGGAGGGCTATGGCTACACCTTC. The rearrangement joins TRBV12-3 or TRBV12-4 to TRBJ1-2; no reliable D call. The V end lost 0 bases, the J end lost 4 bases, and 6 bases lay between the germline ends. The CDR3 has 13 amino acids.